This T cell receptor (beta chain) was sequenced during a study of blood T cells in healthy people across ages. Study-wide results and caveats: Naive and antigen-experienced cells could not be conclusively compared, given unsorted PBMCs. Among long-lived donors, naive CD4+ cells were more numerous and diversity higher than in aged donors. A roughly linear age-dependent decrease characterized TCR beta diversity per million T cells.

The CDR3 sequence is 14 residues long. Per the germline V gene, CDR1 is MNHEY and CDR2 is SVGEGT. Next came a second PCR, run for about 6 to 11 cycles, which used a sample-barcoded 5' primer along with a J-beta primer mix. With 12 random nucleotides, a template-switch adaptor tagged each individual cDNA molecule. Each CDR3 protein is one row after TCRdb ran MiXCR on the 5' RACE reads. The top ten hold approximately 30% of the sample, which has roughly 860,000 distinct CDR3 sequences, 62% seen once. The sample holds one count of this clonotype. Its antigen is not identified. The V call is TRBV6-2 or TRBV6-3, the J call TRBJ2-4, with D tentatively TRBD1 (6 bases). The DNA matches TRBJ2-7 better at its end, which makes the J call doubtful. The specimen was blood. This sequence originates from a man aged 30 to 39 in good health. The CDR3 bases are TGTGCCACCTTTCAGGGGACGGCCTCCTACGAGCAGTACTTC. This encodes CATFQGTASYEQYF.